This T cell receptor beta chain derives from a study of control samples from healthy donors and cancer patients. Produced via immunoSEQ multiplex PCR; TCRdb's table is partial and in-frame only. The sample yields tens of thousands of clones, about 82% seen once. Germline CDR1 and CDR2: SGHRS and YFSETQ. There are 15 residues in the CDR3. Unmatched junction bases numbered 6, after V lost 4 bases and J lost 4 bases. This sequence was found in a man in his thirties or forties in good health. Sequencing input: blood. The chain links TRBV5-1 to TRBJ2-2; 8 nucleotides align to TRBD1. CDR3 protein: CASSQTGAATGELFF. The CDR3 DNA reads TGCGCCAGCAGCCAGACAGGGGCTGCCACCGGGGAGCTGTTTTTT.